Listed below are T cell receptor beta chains from one sample, sequenced in a study of PD-1 blockade in classical Hodgkin lymphoma. Method: immunoSEQ multiplex PCR; TCRdb's copy keeps in-frame clones and lacks some. The top ten hold roughly 3% of the sample, which has 84,000 or so clones, 80% to 95% seen once. This material consisted of peripheral blood mononuclear cells (PBMCs), taken before the second cycle of nivolumab. The source of these receptors is a human donor with classical Hodgkin lymphoma. The CDR3 runs from the conserved cysteine through the conserved F or W.

J gene | V gene | CDR3 protein
TRBJ2-3 | TRBV1 | CTSSQRFGSGRVRTDTQYF
TRBJ2-1 | TRBV19 | CASSTSGPGRPSYNEQFF
TRBJ2-1 | TRBV27 | CASSPLSHEQFF
TRBJ1-5 | TRBV10-3 | CAISEGEGFIQPQHF
TRBJ2-3 | TRBV30 | CAWSELSTDTQYF
TRBJ1-1 | TRBV4-1 | CASSQDRGVTEAFF
TRBJ1-2 | TRBV5-1 | CASSLEWRAGYGYTF
TRBJ2-2 | TRBV2 | CASSITGGQNTGELFF
TRBJ1-2 | TRBV28 | CASSFGTESYTF
TRBJ2-1 | TRBV27 | CASSHNLLGSYNEQFF
TRBJ2-7 | TRBV28 | CASTPLRDSSIEQYF
TRBJ1-2 | TRBV19 | CASTSRQGDWYGYTF
TRBJ2-2 | TRBV27 | CASRTGTGTVGELFF
TRBJ2-2 | TRBV28 | CASGSGGNTGELFF
. | TRBV28 | CASSLRRGQGSYEQYF
TRBJ2-5 | TRBV7-9 | CASQKSETQYF
TRBJ2-7 | TRBV2 | CASSSPFRTSAPYEQYF
TRBJ1-2 | TRBV9 | CASSNGVYGYTF
TRBJ1-4 | TRBV19 | CASTEGPADGKLFF
TRBJ2-7 | TRBV28 | CASSHRESSSYEQYF
TRBJ1-2 | TRBV4-1 | CASSQVTQGLGDGYTF
TRBJ1-4 | TRBV5-6 | CASSLQGRSNEKLFF
TRBJ1-1 | TRBV28 | CASSGLGQKNTEAFF
TRBJ1-3 | TRBV14 | CASSQIRQGISGNTIYF
TRBJ2-7 | TRBV29-1 | CSAQQGLSGEQYF
TRBJ1-1 | TRBV30 | CAWESRGQVSREAFF
TRBJ2-2 | TRBV7-8 | CASSRGLAGGSPRTGELFF
TRBJ2-3 | TRBV27 | CASSRKTSTDTQYF
TRBJ2-7 | TRBV6-5 | CASSRDTTYEQYF
TRBJ2-4 | TRBV1 | CTSSPDSFPGGPKNIQYF
TRBJ2-3 | TRBV7-6 | CASSSPTGTQYF
TRBJ2-1 | TRBV6-6 | CASSKEAGPYNEQFF
TRBJ2-7 | TRBV27 | CASRSTTGQGTRPAYEQYF
TRBJ2-7 | TRBV7-9 | CASSSGWTSYEQYF
TRBJ2-5 | TRBV7-9 | CASSLGVGETQYF
TRBJ2-4 | TRBV21-1 | CASSKGAQIYKNIQYF
TRBJ1-2 | TRBV2 | CASSSSQGGVGNGYTF
TRBJ2-5 | TRBV2 | CASSQGRETQYF
TRBJ1-2 | TRBV9 | CASSVAGAGYTF
TRBJ2-3 | TRBV5-1 | CASSRGGRLAGVRTDTQYF
TRBJ2-3 | TRBV6-5 | CASSFPGGTGADTQYF
TRBJ2-7 | TRBV30 | CASAGDRWSSYEQYF